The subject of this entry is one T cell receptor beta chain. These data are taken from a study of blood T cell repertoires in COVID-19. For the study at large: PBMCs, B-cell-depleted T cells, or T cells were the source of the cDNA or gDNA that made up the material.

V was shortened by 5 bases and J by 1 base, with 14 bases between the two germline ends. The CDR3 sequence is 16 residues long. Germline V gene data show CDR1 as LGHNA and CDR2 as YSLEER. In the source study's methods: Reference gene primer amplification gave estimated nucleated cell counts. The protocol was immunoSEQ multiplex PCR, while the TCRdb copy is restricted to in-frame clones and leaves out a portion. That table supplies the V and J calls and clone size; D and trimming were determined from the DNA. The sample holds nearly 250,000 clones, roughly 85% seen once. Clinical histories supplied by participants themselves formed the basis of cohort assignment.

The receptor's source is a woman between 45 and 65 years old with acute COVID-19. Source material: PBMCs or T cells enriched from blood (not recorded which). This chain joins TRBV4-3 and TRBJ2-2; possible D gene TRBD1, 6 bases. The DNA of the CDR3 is TGCGCCAGCAGCTTAGTACCGGGACAGAACACCGGGGAGCTGTTTTTT. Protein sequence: CASSLVPGQNTGELFF.